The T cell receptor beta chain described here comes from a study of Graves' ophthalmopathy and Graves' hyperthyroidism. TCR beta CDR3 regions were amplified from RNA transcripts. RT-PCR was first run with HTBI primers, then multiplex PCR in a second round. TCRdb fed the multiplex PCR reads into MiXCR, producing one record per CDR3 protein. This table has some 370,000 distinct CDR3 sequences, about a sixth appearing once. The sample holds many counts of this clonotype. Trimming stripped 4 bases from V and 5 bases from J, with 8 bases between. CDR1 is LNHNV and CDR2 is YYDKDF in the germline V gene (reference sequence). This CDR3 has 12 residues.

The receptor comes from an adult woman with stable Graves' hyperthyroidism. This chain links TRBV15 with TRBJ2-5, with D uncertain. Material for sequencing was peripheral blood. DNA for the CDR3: TGTGCCACCAGCACTGATTCCGAGACCCAGTACTTC. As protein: CATSTDSETQYF.